This T cell receptor beta chain was sequenced for a study of CD8 T cells in Susac syndrome. Random hexamers primed reverse transcription of roughly 0.45 to 1 ug RNA. TCRdb analysed the immunoSEQ multiplex PCR reads with MiXCR anew, one entry per CDR3 protein. The table has about 120,000 distinct CDR3 sequences, 96% seen once; the top ten hold approximately 0.15%. Sequencing targeted TCR beta in blood CD8+ and CD4+ T cells. Germline-derived CDR1 and CDR2 are SNHLY and FYNNEI. After removal of 6 bases from V and 2 bases from J, the junction contained 7 bases not matched to a gene. The CDR3 is made up of 15 amino acids.

The origin of this receptor is a human donor with Susac syndrome. The rearrangement joins TRBV2 to TRBJ2-1; 7 bases line up with TRBD2. The sample was CD4+ T cells from PBMCs. CDR3 in amino acids: CASRYASGAYNEQFF. The CDR3 DNA follows: TGTGCCAGCAGATATGCTAGCGGCGCCTACAATGAGCAGTTCTTC. Combining the CDR3 with reference TRBV2 and TRBJ2-1 gives the whole variable domain EPEVTQTPSHQVTQMGQEVILRCVPISNHLYFYWYRQILGQKVEFLVSFYNNEISEKSEIFDDQFSVERPDGSNFTLKIRSTKLEDSAMYFCASRYASGAYNEQFFGPGTRLTVL.